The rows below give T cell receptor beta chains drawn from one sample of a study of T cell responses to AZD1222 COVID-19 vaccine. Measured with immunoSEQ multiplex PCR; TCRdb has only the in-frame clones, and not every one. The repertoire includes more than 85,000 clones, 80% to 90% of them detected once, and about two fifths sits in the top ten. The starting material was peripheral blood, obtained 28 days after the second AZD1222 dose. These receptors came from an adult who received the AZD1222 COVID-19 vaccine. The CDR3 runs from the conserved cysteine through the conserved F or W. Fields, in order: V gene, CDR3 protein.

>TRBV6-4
CASSDSGLAGGGTDTQYF
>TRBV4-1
CASSQDWWRTDTQYF
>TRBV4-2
CASSLSGTGQGDEKLFF
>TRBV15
CATSRDLVRWVAEAFF
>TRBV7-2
CASSLSGYNSPLHF
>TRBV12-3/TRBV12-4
CASSLGGSEYF
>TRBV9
CASSPRGGSRVTGELFF
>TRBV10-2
CASSDRGSYEQYF
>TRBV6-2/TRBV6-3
CASSYSRGGQETQYF
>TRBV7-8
CASSLADSTDTQYF
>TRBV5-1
CASSLLGTEAFF
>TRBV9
CASSAGAGVEQYF
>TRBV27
CASSFSTARTYEQYF
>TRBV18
CASSTWDRTEAFF